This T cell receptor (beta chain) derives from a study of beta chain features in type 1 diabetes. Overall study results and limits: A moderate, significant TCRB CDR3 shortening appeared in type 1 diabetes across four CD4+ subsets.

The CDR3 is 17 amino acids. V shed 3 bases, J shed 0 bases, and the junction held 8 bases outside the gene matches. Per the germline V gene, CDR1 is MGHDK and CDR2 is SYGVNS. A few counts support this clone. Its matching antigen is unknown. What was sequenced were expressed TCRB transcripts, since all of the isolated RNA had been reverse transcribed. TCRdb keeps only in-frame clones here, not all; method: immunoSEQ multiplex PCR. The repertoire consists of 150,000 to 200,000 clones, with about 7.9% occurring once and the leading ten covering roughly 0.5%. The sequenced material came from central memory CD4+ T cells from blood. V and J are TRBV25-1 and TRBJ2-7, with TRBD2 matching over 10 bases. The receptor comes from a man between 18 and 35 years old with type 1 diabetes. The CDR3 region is CASSEGAGGIISYEQYF. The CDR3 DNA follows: TGTGCCAGCAGTGAGGGAGCGGGGGGGATAATCTCCTACGAGCAGTACTTC.